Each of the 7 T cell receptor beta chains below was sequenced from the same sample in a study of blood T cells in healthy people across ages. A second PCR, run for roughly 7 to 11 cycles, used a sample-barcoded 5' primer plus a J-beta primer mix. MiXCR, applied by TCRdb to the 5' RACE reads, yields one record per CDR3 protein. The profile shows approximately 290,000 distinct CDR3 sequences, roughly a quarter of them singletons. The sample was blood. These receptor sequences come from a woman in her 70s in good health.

CDR3 sequence: CASSVDITSSYEQYF. The CDR3 coding sequence is TGTGCCAGCAGCGTAGATATCACCAGCTCCTACGAGCAGTACTTC. V and J are TRBV9 and TRBJ2-7, with D uncertain. Deletions cut 0 bases from V and 0 bases from J, with 10 bases between. CDR3 size: 15 residues. Germline assignment: CDR1 SGDLS and CDR2 YYNGEE.

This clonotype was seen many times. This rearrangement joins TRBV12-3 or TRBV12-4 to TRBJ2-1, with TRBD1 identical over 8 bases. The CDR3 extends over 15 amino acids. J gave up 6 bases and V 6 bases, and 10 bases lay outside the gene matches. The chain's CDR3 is CASSRDRGQFNEQFF. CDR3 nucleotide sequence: TGTGCCAGCAGCAGAGACAGGGGACAATTCAATGAGCAGTTCTTC.

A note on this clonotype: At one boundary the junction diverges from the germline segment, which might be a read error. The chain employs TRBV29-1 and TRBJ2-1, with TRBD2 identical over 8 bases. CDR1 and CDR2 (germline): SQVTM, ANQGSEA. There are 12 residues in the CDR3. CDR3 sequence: CSVEQTGTSMIF. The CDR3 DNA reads TGCAGCGTTGAACAGACGGGGACTAGTATGATCTTC.

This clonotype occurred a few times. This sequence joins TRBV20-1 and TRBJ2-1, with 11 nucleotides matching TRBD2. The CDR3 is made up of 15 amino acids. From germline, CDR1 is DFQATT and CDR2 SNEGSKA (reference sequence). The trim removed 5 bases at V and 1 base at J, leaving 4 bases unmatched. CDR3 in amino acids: CSARTSGFSYNEQFF. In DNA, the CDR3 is TGCAGTGCTCGGACTAGCGGGTTTTCCTACAATGAGCAGTTCTTC.

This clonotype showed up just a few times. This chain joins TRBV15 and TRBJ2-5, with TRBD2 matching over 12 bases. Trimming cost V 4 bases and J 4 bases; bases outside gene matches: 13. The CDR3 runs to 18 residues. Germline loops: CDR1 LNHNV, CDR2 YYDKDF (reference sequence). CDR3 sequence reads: CATSTPETSGRLGETQYF. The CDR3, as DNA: TGTGCCACCAGCACCCCCGAGACTAGCGGGAGATTGGGAGAGACCCAGTACTTC.

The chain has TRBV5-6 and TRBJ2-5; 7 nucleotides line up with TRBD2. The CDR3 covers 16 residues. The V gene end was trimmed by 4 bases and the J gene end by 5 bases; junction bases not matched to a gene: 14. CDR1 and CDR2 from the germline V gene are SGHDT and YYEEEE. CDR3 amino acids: CASSLRGGSQGETQYF. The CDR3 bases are TGTGCCAGCAGCCTGAGAGGCGGGAGCCAAGGGGAGACCCAGTACTTC.

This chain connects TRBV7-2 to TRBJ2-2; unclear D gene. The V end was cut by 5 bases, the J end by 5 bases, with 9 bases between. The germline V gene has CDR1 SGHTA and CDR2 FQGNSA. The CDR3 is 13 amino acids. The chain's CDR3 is CASSQAGTGELFF. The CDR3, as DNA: TGTGCCAGCAGCCAGGCCGGAACCGGGGAGCTGTTTTTT.